This T cell receptor beta chain was sequenced for a study of cytomegalovirus exposure and HLA in healthy donors. PCR employed 60 Vbeta and 13 Jbeta primers. The data were produced by immunoSEQ multiplex PCR, yet TCRdb's version contains in-frame clones alone and is incomplete. This sample has hundreds of thousands of clones, with approximately 83% found just once. V gave up 4 bases and J gave up 5 bases; unmatched junction bases: 5. CDR3 length: 14 amino acids. From germline, CDR1 is SGHDT and CDR2 YYEEEE. The receptor's source is a boy between 2 and 15 years old in good health and CMV-seronegative. This chain links TRBV5-6 with TRBJ1-4; 7 bases agree with TRBD1. The sample comprised PBMCs. The CDR3 reads CASSPGTANEKLFF. The CDR3 DNA follows: TGTGCCAGCAGCCCTGGGACAGCAAATGAAAAACTGTTTTTT.